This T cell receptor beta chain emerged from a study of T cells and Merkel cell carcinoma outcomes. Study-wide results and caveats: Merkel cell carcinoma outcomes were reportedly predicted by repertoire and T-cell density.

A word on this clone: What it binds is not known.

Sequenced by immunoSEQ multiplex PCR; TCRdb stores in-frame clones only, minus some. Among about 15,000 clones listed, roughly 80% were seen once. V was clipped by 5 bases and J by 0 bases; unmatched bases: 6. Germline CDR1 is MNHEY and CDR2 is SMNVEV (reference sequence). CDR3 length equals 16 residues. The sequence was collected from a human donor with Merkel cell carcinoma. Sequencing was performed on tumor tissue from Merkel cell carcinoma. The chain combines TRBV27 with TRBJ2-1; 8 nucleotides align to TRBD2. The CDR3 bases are TGTGCCAGCAGTCCGGCGGGACTAGACTCCTACAATGAGCAGTTCTTC. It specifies CASSPAGLDSYNEQFF.